This T cell receptor beta chain was captured by sequencing in a study of CD8+CD57+ T cells in acquired aplastic anemia. Notes on the study in general: Patients and controls shared around 30 CD8+ CDR3 sequences.

The CDR3 covers 17 residues. Germline CDR1 is MDHEN and CDR2 is SYDVKM. The ends were cut back, 5 bases at V and 2 bases at J, with 19 bases in the middle. In patients chosen for sequencing, flow cytometry had shown CD8+CD57+ cell expansion. This clonotype turned up a few times. What it binds is unknown. Genomic DNA, the template, was used for profiling of the TCR beta VDJ and CDR3. Via MiXCR, TCRdb re-called the reads, giving one row per CDR3 protein. The table records roughly 160,000 distinct CDR3 sequences, under 55% of them present only once. The sample taken for sequencing was sorted CD4+, CD8+, or CD8+CD57+ T cells (not recorded which) from PBMCs. The clonotype comes from a human donor with aplastic anemia. The chain uses TRBV28 and TRBJ2-1, with D perhaps TRBD1 (6 bases). The CDR3 sequence: CASSPPLGAVTYNEQFF. CDR3 bases: TGTGCCAGCAGTCCCCCGCTGGGGGCAGTCACCTACAATGAGCAGTTCTTC.